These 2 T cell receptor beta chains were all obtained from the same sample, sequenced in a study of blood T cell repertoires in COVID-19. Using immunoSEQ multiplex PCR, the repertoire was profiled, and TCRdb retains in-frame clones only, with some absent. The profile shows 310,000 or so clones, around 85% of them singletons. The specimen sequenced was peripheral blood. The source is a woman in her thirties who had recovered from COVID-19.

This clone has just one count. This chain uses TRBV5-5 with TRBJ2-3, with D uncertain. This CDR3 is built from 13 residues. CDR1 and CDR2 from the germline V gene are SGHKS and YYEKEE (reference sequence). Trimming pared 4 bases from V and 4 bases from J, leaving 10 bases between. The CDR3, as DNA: TGTGCCAGCAGCCCTGCGTGGTCAGATACGCAGTATTTT. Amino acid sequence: CASSPAWSDTQYF.

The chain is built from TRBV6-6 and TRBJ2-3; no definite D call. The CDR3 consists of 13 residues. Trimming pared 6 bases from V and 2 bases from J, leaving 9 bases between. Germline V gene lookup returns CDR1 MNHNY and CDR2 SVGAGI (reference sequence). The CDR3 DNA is TGTGCCAGCAGACCACAGACCACAGATACGCAGTATTTT. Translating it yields CASRPQTTDTQYF.